This record covers a single T cell receptor beta chain. A read error may account for a junction end that differs from germline. These data are taken from a study of blood T cells in healthy people across ages. The CDR3 sequence is 12 residues long. CDR1 is SGHTA and CDR2 is FQGNSA in the germline V gene. For the second PCR, which ran for roughly 6 to 12 cycles, a sample-barcoded 5' primer and a J-beta primer mix were used. Every cDNA was tagged by a template-switch adaptor with 12 random nucleotides. TCRdb called the 5' RACE reads again in MiXCR, with one record for every CDR3 protein. The sample shows about a million distinct CDR3 sequences, just over 50% of them seen only once.

The sequence came from a woman aged 55-69 years in good health. The V and J genes are TRBV7-2 and TRBJ2-7, with D hard to call. The sample was blood. This CDR3 reads CACSLAAAVQYF. CDR3 nucleotides: TGTGCCTGCAGCTTAGCTGCTGCGGTGCAGTACTTC.